The 17 T cell receptor beta chains given below trace back to one sample, sequenced in a study of T cell responses to AZD1222 COVID-19 vaccine. Profiling relied on immunoSEQ multiplex PCR, and the TCRdb table lists in-frame clones only, not all of them. The table has over 65,000 clones, roughly nine tenths seen once. The sample in question was peripheral blood, obtained on day 0 of AZD1222 vaccination. All receptors come from an adult in good health.

The chain links TRBV10-2 to TRBJ2-2; 13 nucleotides align to TRBD2. The CDR3 totals 15 residues. Germline lookup yields CDR1 WSHSY and CDR2 SAAADI. V lost 8 bases and J lost 7; bases outside the gene matches: 7. In DNA form, the CDR3 reads TGCGCCAGCCGACCCACTAGCGGGGGGGTCGGGGAGCTGTTTTTT. Translating gives CASRPTSGGVGELFF.

This chain joins TRBV23-1 and TRBJ2-3; TRBD1 aligns across 10 bases. TRBV23-1 is marked as an open reading frame, function uncertain. The ends lost 4 bases at V and 6 bases at J; junction bases unmatched: 7. This CDR3 is built from 15 residues. CDR3 residues: CASSPPGTGVDTQYF. CDR3 coding DNA: TGCGCCAGCAGTCCCCCCGGGACAGGGGTGGATACGCAGTATTTT.

This clone came up once. The V and J genes are TRBV7-9 and TRBJ1-5; D not certain. Germline V gene lookup returns CDR1 SEHNR and CDR2 FQNEAQ (reference sequence). The CDR3 extends over 14 amino acids. The V end was cut by 0 bases, the J end by 1 base, with 4 bases between. The CDR3 DNA sequence: TGTGCCAGCAGCTTAGCAGAAAGCAATCAGCCCCAGCATTTT. Residues: CASSLAESNQPQHF.

This clone showed up just once. The chain joins TRBV7-2 to TRBJ1-4; D not resolved. The CDR3 runs to 15 residues. Trimming removed 2 bases from V and 0 bases from J, with 7 bases in between. Germline CDR1 is SGHTA and CDR2 is FQGNSA. This CDR3 reads CASSLSYATNEKLFF. CDR3 nucleotide sequence: TGTGCCAGCAGCTTATCTTATGCAACTAATGAAAAACTGTTTTTT.

The rearrangement links TRBV28 to TRBJ2-2; 14 positions match TRBD2. The trim removed 2 bases at V and 6 bases at J, leaving 14 bases unmatched. Looked up from germline, CDR1 is MDHEN and CDR2 is SYDVKM. The CDR3 has 20 residues. The CDR3 is CASSLPITTSGRGRPGELFF. CDR3 in DNA: TGTGCCAGCAGTTTACCAATCACGACTAGCGGGAGGGGTCGTCCCGGGGAGCTGTTTTTT.

This rearrangement joins TRBV28 to TRBJ2-7; TRBD2 is a possible D gene (7 bases). The V end lost 6 bases, the J end lost 5 bases, and 20 bases lay between the germline ends. The CDR3 is 15 residues long. Germline V gene sequence: CDR1 MDHEN, CDR2 SYDVKM. The CDR3 region has the DNA TGTGCCAGCAGACCCCCCGGGGGGCGCATGGACGAGCAGTACTTC. Its translation: CASRPPGGRMDEQYF.

This clone was seen only once. CDR3 amino acids: CASRPGVTGELFF. The DNA of the CDR3 is TGTGCCAGCCGTCCGGGAGTCACCGGGGAGCTGTTTTTT. The chain couples TRBV27 to TRBJ2-2; tentatively, D is TRBD2 (6 bases). V lost 8 bases, J lost 4 bases, and 11 bases lay in between. The germline V gene has CDR1 MNHEY and CDR2 SMNVEV (reference sequence). The CDR3 extends over 13 amino acids.

This clone was observed a few times. The V call is TRBV11-2, the J call TRBJ2-3; 10 bases are shared with TRBD2. The CDR3 sequence is 15 residues long. J lost 3 bases, V lost 2 bases, and 2 bases had no gene match. Germline V gene lookup returns CDR1 SGHAT and CDR2 FQNNGV. CDR3 bases: TGTGCCAGCAGCTTACTAGCGGGAGCAACAGATACGCAGTATTTT. This gives the protein CASSLLAGATDTQYF.

V usage is TRBV3-1 (or the pseudogene TRBV3-2) and J usage is TRBJ1-2; perhaps TRBD1 as D (5 bases). Germline V gene data show CDR1 as LGHDT and CDR2 as YNNKEL (reference sequence). CDR3 length: 13 residues. The V end lost 3 bases, the J end lost 4 bases, and 9 bases lay between the germline ends. The CDR3 reads CASSHGDPYGYTF. The DNA for the CDR3 is TGTGCCAGCAGCCACGGGGACCCCTATGGCTACACCTTC.

The chain links TRBV6-5 to TRBJ1-6; D is perhaps TRBD1 (5 bases). Looked up from germline, CDR1 is MNHEY and CDR2 is SVGAGI. This CDR3 contains 16 residues. The V end lost 4 bases, the J end lost 14 bases, and 24 bases lay between the germline ends. CDR3 protein: CASSSMAVGLGGALHF. The CDR3 DNA reads as TGTGCCAGCAGTTCAATGGCGGTGGGCCTGGGGGGGGCCCTCCACTTT.

This clone was seen once. The genes are TRBV27 and TRBJ1-5; D is possibly TRBD1 (5 bases). Germline V gene data show CDR1 as MNHEY and CDR2 as SMNVEV (reference sequence). Trimming removed 2 bases from V and 3 bases from J, with 14 bases in between. The CDR3 has 16 amino acids. The CDR3 sequence is CASSLLPGGVNQPQHF. The CDR3 bases are TGTGCCAGCAGTTTACTTCCGGGGGGTGTCAATCAGCCCCAGCATTTT.

This rearrangement joins TRBV4-1 to TRBJ2-3, with TRBD1 matching over 9 bases. V dropped 7 bases and J dropped 7; count of bases not matched to a gene: 9. This CDR3 region has 14 residues. Germline V lookup: CDR1 MGHRA, CDR2 YSYEKL. The DNA of the CDR3 is TGCGCCAGCAACCCGGGACAGGGTGTGAATACGCAGTATTTT. Protein sequence: CASNPGQGVNTQYF.

This chain joins TRBV12-3 or TRBV12-4 and TRBJ1-2, with TRBD1 matching 7 bases. Trimming took 4 bases from V and 7 from J; bases not matched to a gene: 6. This CDR3 region has 13 residues. Here the CDR3 DNA reads TGTGCCAGCAGTTCTGGGACAGTCAGTGGCTACACCTTC. It is translated as CASSSGTVSGYTF.

This sequence joins TRBV4-3 and TRBJ2-1; 13 positions agree with TRBD2. Germline V gene sequence: CDR1 LGHNA, CDR2 YSLEER. The CDR3 has 17 residues. V lost 6 bases, J lost 2 bases, and 7 bases stayed unmatched. The CDR3 is CASSRGTSGEPYNEQFF. CDR3 nucleotides: TGCGCCAGCAGTCGAGGGACTAGCGGGGAACCCTACAATGAGCAGTTCTTC.

V and J are TRBV4-3 and TRBJ2-1; 11 positions match TRBD2. The CDR3 is 19 residues long. Germline CDR1 LGHNA, CDR2 YSLEER. The V gene end was trimmed by 0 bases and the J gene end by 1 base; junction bases not matched to a gene: 8. Here the CDR3 DNA reads TGCGCCAGCAGCCAAGATAAACTAGCGGGAGCCCTATCCTACAATGAGCAGTTCTTC. Protein: CASSQDKLAGALSYNEQFF.

The chain employs TRBV6-5 and TRBJ2-2; D unclear. This CDR3 has 14 amino acids. Germline V gives CDR1 MNHEY, CDR2 SVGAGI. Trimming took off 6 bases at V and 6 bases at J, with 14 bases between the two ends. The CDR3 DNA sequence: TGTGCCAGCAGGGCAGACGGCCCCGCCGGGGAGCTGTTTTTT. Protein: CASRADGPAGELFF.

This rearrangement joins TRBV6-5 to TRBJ2-1, with D possibly TRBD2 on 5 matching bases. V was clipped by 6 bases and J by 5 bases, with 11 bases between them. The CDR3 sequence is 13 residues long. CDR1 and CDR2 from the germline V gene are MNHEY and SVGAGI. The CDR3 region has the DNA TGTGCCAGCAGCCTGACTACTAACAATGAGCAGTTCTTC. It translates to CASSLTTNNEQFF.